This is a list of T cell receptor beta chains from one sample in a study of beta chain features in type 1 diabetes. The assay was immunoSEQ multiplex PCR, and TCRdb's table has in-frame clones only and misses some. The table lists roughly 240,000 clones, roughly two thirds of them singletons, with 0.053% in the top ten. Sequenced sample: naive CD4+ T cells from blood. The receptors come from a man aged 25 to 40 in good health. Both conserved end residues are part of each CDR3. The D gene is left open where the match is weak. Some rows mark clone size as missing; the rest say once, few, many or name a class of expanded clone.

cdr3_length j_call d_call clone_size v_call cdr3_aa cdr3_nt
19 TRBJ2-4 TRBD2 few TRBV7-2 CASSLMSSSGRDSENIQYF TGTGCCAGCAGCTTAATGTCGTCTAGCGGGAGGGATTCTGAAAACATTCAGTACTTC
14 TRBJ1-5 NA NA TRBV10-3 CAISRSTAGEPQHF TGTGCCATCAGTCGGTCGACGGCGGGCGAGCCCCAGCATTTT
13 TRBJ1-6 NA NA TRBV19 CATMRGYNSPLHF TGTGCCACCATGAGGGGGTATAATTCACCCCTCCACTTT
12 TRBJ2-1 NA few TRBV29-1 CSVSGLANEQFF TGCAGCGTTTCTGGTCTAGCAAATGAGCAGTTCTTC
14 TRBJ2-5 TRBD1 NA TRBV25-1 CASRQTGIQETQYF TGTGCCAGCAGGCAGACAGGGATACAAGAGACCCAGTACTTC
13 TRBJ2-1 NA once TRBV29-1 CSVEKARGNEQFF TGCAGCGTTGAAAAGGCGAGGGGCAATGAGCAGTTCTTC
11 TRBJ2-2 NA NA TRBV29-1 CSVRDTGELFF TGCAGCGTTCGAGACACCGGGGAGCTGTTTTTT
11 TRBJ2-3 NA NA TRBV19 CASSEADTQYF TGTGCCAGTAGTGAGGCAGATACGCAGTATTTT
13 TRBJ2-6 TRBD1 NA TRBV29-1 CSVTGVGANVLTF TGCAGCGTTACAGGGGTTGGGGCCAACGTCCTGACTTTC
13 TRBJ2-1 NA NA TRBV10-3 CAISPTHSNEQFF TGTGCCATCAGCCCAACCCACAGCAATGAGCAGTTCTTC
11 TRBJ2-7 NA NA TRBV6-5 CASSRDLEQYF TGTGCCAGCAGTAGGGACCTCGAGCAGTACTTC
15 TRBJ2-5 NA NA TRBV14 CASSQQALYQETQYF TGTGCCAGCAGCCAACAAGCTTTGTACCAAGAGACCCAGTACTTC
13 TRBJ2-1 NA NA TRBV5-4 CASSADRNNEQFF TGTGCCAGCAGCGCGGACAGAAACAATGAGCAGTTCTTC
16 TRBJ2-5 TRBD1 few TRBV10-3 CAISDKPGQGRETQYF TGTGCCATCAGTGATAAACCGGGACAGGGTAGGGAGACCCAGTACTTC
14 TRBJ2-7 NA NA TRBV28 CASRGGDSSYEQYF TGTGCCAGCAGGGGAGGGGACAGCTCCTACGAGCAGTACTTC
12 TRBJ2-3 NA NA TRBV4-1 CASSQDRDTQYF TGCGCCAGCAGCCAAGACCGGGATACGCAGTATTTT
13 TRBJ2-7 NA NA TRBV11-2 CASSLGYSYEQYF TGTGCCAGCAGCTTAGGATATAGCTACGAGCAGTACTTC
16 TRBJ2-1 TRBD1 NA TRBV30 CAWSDSPGTVRNEQFF TGTGCCTGGAGTGATTCGCCCGGGACAGTCCGCAATGAGCAGTTCTTC
12 TRBJ1-3 NA few TRBV30 CAFQASGNTIYF TGTGCCTTCCAGGCCTCTGGAAACACCATATATTTT
14 TRBJ1-1 NA NA TRBV29-1 CSVEGRITNTEAFF TGCAGCGTTGAAGGCCGGATTACGAACACTGAAGCTTTCTTT
15 TRBJ2-5 NA few TRBV5-1 CASSRGTAGLETQYF TGCGCCAGCAGCCGGGGAACGGCGGGGCTGGAGACCCAGTACTTC
14 TRBJ2-7 NA NA TRBV11-1 CASSFRTHFYEQYF TGTGCCAGCAGCTTCCGGACTCACTTCTACGAGCAGTACTTC
18 TRBJ2-2 TRBD2 NA TRBV9 CASSVGEGRLAGTGELFF TGTGCCAGCAGCGTAGGAGAGGGGAGACTAGCGGGTACCGGGGAGCTGTTTTTT
15 TRBJ1-2 NA few TRBV4-2 CASSQDKGFHYGYTF TGTGCCAGCAGCCAAGATAAGGGGTTTCACTATGGCTACACCTTC
14 TRBJ2-1 NA NA TRBV4-1 CASRRTARANEQFF TGCGCCAGCAGGCGGACTGCTAGAGCCAATGAGCAGTTCTTC
13 TRBJ2-1 NA NA TRBV6-5 CASSYSAFNEQFF TGTGCCAGCAGTTACTCGGCTTTCAATGAGCAGTTCTTC
13 TRBJ2-3 TRBD2 NA TRBV29-1 CSVDKAGGDTQYF TGCAGCGTTGATAAGGCGGGAGGAGATACGCAGTATTTT
14 TRBJ2-1 NA NA TRBV29-1 CSVIRRTPYNEQFF TGCAGCGTTATACGAAGGACCCCCTACAATGAGCAGTTCTTC
11 TRBJ2-7 NA NA TRBV2 CASRERYEQYF TGTGCCAGCAGGGAGAGATACGAGCAGTACTTC
11 TRBJ2-5 NA NA TRBV5-4 CASSTQETQYF TGTGCCAGCAGCACGCAAGAGACCCAGTACTTC
13 TRBJ1-5 NA few TRBV5-1 CASSLEPDQPQHF TGCGCCAGCAGCTTGGAACCTGATCAGCCCCAGCATTTT
15 TRBJ1-1 TRBD1 NA TRBV5-1 CASSLVSGTGGRAFF TGCGCCAGCAGCTTGGTCTCTGGGACAGGGGGCCGAGCTTTCTTT
15 TRBJ1-5 NA NA TRBV6-6 CASRSPGKSNQPQHF TGTGCCAGCAGGAGTCCGGGGAAGAGCAATCAGCCCCAGCATTTT
12 TRBJ1-6 NA NA TRBV30 CAWSVRSSPLHF TGTGCCTGGAGTGTACGTTCTTCACCCCTCCACTTT
11 TRBJ1-1 NA NA TRBV2 CASSGETEAFF TGTGCCAGCAGCGGGGAAACTGAAGCTTTCTTT
14 TRBJ2-1 TRBD2 NA TRBV7-9 CASSPGGLAGEQFF TGTGCCAGCAGCCCGGGGGGGCTAGCGGGAGAGCAGTTCTTC
11 TRBJ1-2 NA NA TRBV30 CAWGRSGGYTF TGTGCCTGGGGCCGTTCAGGTGGCTACACCTTC
12 TRBJ1-1 NA NA TRBV5-1 CASSSGNTEAFF TGCGCCAGCAGCTCGGGGAACACTGAAGCTTTCTTT
13 TRBJ2-7 NA NA TRBV7-6 CASSRGLGNTKYF TGTGCCAGCAGCCGGGGCCTAGGAAACACAAAGTACTTC
12 TRBJ1-1 TRBD1 NA TRBV27 CASSLDRTGLNF TGTGCCAGCAGTTTAGACAGGACAGGGTTAAATTTT
13 TRBJ2-4 NA NA TRBV29-1 CSVVDDSNNIQYF TGCAGCGTTGTGGACGACAGCAATAACATTCAGTACTTC
12 TRBJ1-2 NA few TRBV29-1 CSVEASRYGYTF TGCAGCGTTGAGGCGTCTCGATATGGCTACACCTTC
13 TRBJ2-5 NA NA TRBV13 CASSSGGGETQYF TGTGCCAGCAGTTCGGGGGGCGGAGAGACCCAGTACTTC
13 TRBJ1-1 NA NA TRBV5-4 CASSLRSFTEAFF TGTGCCAGCAGCTTAAGGAGTTTCACTGAAGCTTTCTTT
13 TRBJ1-3 NA NA TRBV30 CAYQMGPGNTIYF TGTGCCTATCAAATGGGGCCTGGAAACACCATATATTTT
16 TRBJ2-1 NA NA TRBV13 CASSPRGGMGYNEQFF TGTGCCAGCAGCCCCCGAGGCGGGATGGGCTACAATGAGCAGTTCTTC
16 TRBJ2-1 TRBD2 NA TRBV5-4 CASSFGGASGYNEQFF TGTGCCAGCAGCTTCGGAGGGGCTAGCGGCTACAATGAGCAGTTCTTC
14 TRBJ2-5 NA NA TRBV30 CAWSVSGSGETQYF TGTGCCTGGAGTGTATCTGGGAGCGGGGAGACCCAGTACTTC
13 TRBJ2-3 NA few TRBV29-1 CSVDRGGTDTQYF TGCAGCGTTGACAGGGGAGGTACAGATACGCAGTATTTT
13 TRBJ1-3 NA NA TRBV29-1 CSSVEGSGNTIYF TGCAGCTCTGTTGAGGGTTCTGGAAACACCATATATTTT
12 TRBJ1-2 NA NA TRBV19 CASSTQRSGYTF TGTGCCAGTAGTACCCAGCGATCTGGCTACACCTTC